This T cell receptor beta chain emerged from a study of T-cell reconstitution after alpha-beta-depleted transplantation in children (dated by TCRdb to the mid-2010s). Turning to the overall study: Using TCR repertoire profiling, the study followed T-cell immune reconstitution in a quantitative way in children after TCRalphabeta/CD19-depleted allogeneic hematopoietic cell transplantation.

Receptors were amplified or captured by PCR. Instrument used: Illumina HiSeq 2500. Molecular barcoding was employed in the preparation of TCR libraries, with unique molecular identifiers being used to normalize TCRbeta repertoire quantification. Through fastp at Q25 and MiXCR, TCRdb rebuilt clones from the public reads, retaining in-frame beta chains. Entries that share a CDR3 protein sequence are merged under the most common genes and DNA. This sample is represented by 500,000 to 600,000 distinct CDR3 sequences; approximately 32% of them were singletons. The ten largest clones add up to about 2.3% of the sample. The CDR3 has 13 amino acids, counting the end cysteine and phenylalanine. Only CDR3 DNA remains: 39 bases, in frame from the first base. Reading the germline V gene (reference sequence) gives CDR1 DFQATT and CDR2 SNEGSKA. V sheds 6 bases and J sheds 1 base, leaving 12 bases between their ends.

There are a few counts of this clonotype. Its recognized antigen is unknown. Base quality data are lacking; no much larger clone is found one base away. The clonotype originates from a human donor who donated a stem cell graft to a child with aplastic anemia. The sample consisted of PBMCs from the stem cell graft donor, taken from the stem cell graft. The V and J segments used are TRBV20-1 and TRBJ2-5, with no D gene named confidently. The bases read TGCAGTGCCCACCTGGGCCCCCAAGAGACCCAGTACTTC. Its protein is CSAHLGPQETQYF.